These 32 T cell receptor beta chains were all obtained from the same sample, sequenced in a study of OX40 agonist ivuxolimab in advanced cancers. Assay used: immunoSEQ multiplex PCR; TCRdb lists only in-frame clones, some missing. The sample records approximately 82,000 clones, approximately 87% being singletons. This specimen consisted of CD4+ or CD8+ T cells sorted from blood, obtained in a trial of the OX40 agonist ivuxolimab. Every receptor here comes from an adult with an advanced solid tumor such as melanoma, head and neck, liver or kidney cancer.

The sample holds one count of this clone. The CDR3 bases are TGTGCCAGTAATACCGGGACAGCGAACACCGGGGAGCTGTTTTTT. Translated: CASNTGTANTGELFF. The chain links TRBV19 to TRBJ2-2; TRBD1 matches 7 bases. CDR1 and CDR2 (germline): LNHDA, SQIVND (reference sequence). The CDR3 is made up of 15 amino acids. J lost 0 bases, V lost 7 bases, and 5 bases had no gene match.

This chain connects TRBV30 to TRBJ2-7; D gene uncertain. The germline CDR1 and CDR2 sequences are GTSNPN and SVGIG (reference sequence). Trimming left V 3 bases short and J 6 bases short, with 9 bases between. CDR3 length equals 11 residues. The CDR3 nucleotides read TGTGCCTGGAGCGCCGGTTCCGAGCAGTACTTC. Encoded protein: CAWSAGSEQYF.

The gene calls are TRBV10-3 and TRBJ2-3, with no clear D. V lost 7 bases and J lost 0, with 8 bases in between. This CDR3 is 13 amino acids long. Germline V gene lookup returns CDR1 ENHRY and CDR2 SYGVKD. In DNA, the CDR3 is TGTGCCATCAAGCCCACTAGCACAGATACGCAGTATTTT. Translation: CAIKPTSTDTQYF.

The V gene is TRBV27, the J gene TRBJ2-7, with 9 nucleotides matching TRBD1. This CDR3 spans 15 amino acids. Germline CDR1 and CDR2: MNHEY and SMNVEV (reference sequence). With 8 bases clipped from V and 7 bases from J, the junction kept 15 bases outside the gene matches. Written as DNA, the CDR3 is TGTGCCAGCCGGTACGCGGGACAGGGAGAGGGGGAGCAGTACTTC. Translating it yields CASRYAGQGEGEQYF.

The chain joins TRBV2 to TRBJ1-1; TRBD1 is a possible D gene (6 bases). The germline V gene encodes CDR1 SNHLY and CDR2 FYNNEI. This CDR3 is 15 amino acids long. Trimming removed 2 bases at V and 1 base at J, with 11 bases between. The CDR3 protein is CASSELRGKNTEAFF. Here the CDR3 DNA reads TGTGCCAGCAGTGAATTGAGGGGGAAGAACACTGAAGCTTTCTTT.

The CDR3 bases are TGTGCCAGCAGCCAAGATCTGGGAAGCTATGGCTACACCTTC. Protein: CASSQDLGSYGYTF. The chain employs TRBV14 and TRBJ1-2; D ambiguous. Trimming shortened V by 0 bases and J by 4 bases, and 9 bases separated the two germline ends. Germline V gene sequence: CDR1 SGHDN, CDR2 FVKESK. CDR3 length: 14 amino acids.

A single count supports this clone. The rearrangement uses TRBV30 and TRBJ2-5; 12 bases map to TRBD1. J was trimmed by 5 bases and V by 8 bases; bases with no gene match: 9. Germline CDR1 reads GTSNPN; CDR2 reads SVGIG (reference sequence). The CDR3 consists of 14 residues. The CDR3 DNA follows: TGTGCCGCAAGGGGACAGGGGGCGAGTGAGACCCAGTACTTC. Translating gives CAARGQGASETQYF.

The sample holds one count of this clone. CDR3 in DNA: TGTGCCAGCTCACCAACGGGGGATACGCAGTATTTT. This gives the protein CASSPTGDTQYF. V and J are TRBV18 and TRBJ2-3, with D tentatively TRBD2 (5 bases). Germline lookup yields CDR1 KGHSH and CDR2 LQKENI. The CDR3 consists of 12 residues. Trimming stripped 2 bases from V and 6 bases from J, with 6 bases between.

This chain joins TRBV11-2 and TRBJ2-7; D possibly corresponds to TRBD2 (6 bases). The V gene's germline CDR1 is SGHAT and CDR2 FQNNGV. Trimming took 5 bases from V and 4 from J, leaving 12 bases between them. CDR3 size: 13 residues. This CDR3 reads CASSIPGGYEQYF. The CDR3 nucleotides read TGTGCCAGCAGCATCCCTGGGGGGTACGAGCAGTACTTC.

The chain employs TRBV7-6 and TRBJ2-7; D ambiguous. V lost 5 bases and J lost 6, with 11 bases in between. The length of the CDR3 is 12 residues. From germline, CDR1 is SGHVS and CDR2 FNYEAQ. CDR3 sequence reads: CASSPDIGEQYF. CDR3 nucleotide sequence: TGTGCCAGCAGCCCCGACATCGGCGAGCAGTACTTC. The complete variable domain, with remaining parts taken from reference TRBV7-6 and TRBJ2-7, reads GAGVSQSPRYKVTKRGQDVALRCDPISGHVSLYWYRQALGQGPEFLTYFNYEAQQDKSGLPNDRFSAERPEGSISTLTIQRTEQRDSAMYRCASSPDIGEQYFGPGTRLTVT.

This chain joins TRBV18 and TRBJ2-5; 10 positions agree with TRBD1. There are 14 residues in the CDR3. Looked up from germline, CDR1 is KGHSH and CDR2 is LQKENI. The J segment lost 3 bases and the V segment lost 7 bases, leaving 5 bases of the junction unmatched. CDR3 residues: CASFPGTGEETQYF. The CDR3 DNA follows: TGTGCCAGCTTCCCCGGGACAGGGGAAGAGACCCAGTACTTC.

The gene calls are TRBV7-6 and TRBJ1-2, with D unresolved. The CDR3 has 16 amino acids. Per the germline V gene, CDR1 is SGHVS and CDR2 is FNYEAQ. The V end lost 5 bases, the J end lost 0 bases, and 16 bases lay between the germline ends. CDR3 sequence (DNA): TGTGCCAGCAGCCCAGGAGGGATTGCCCCTAACTATGGCTACACCTTC. This gives the protein CASSPGGIAPNYGYTF.

The V and J genes are TRBV2 and TRBJ2-3, with D tentatively TRBD2 (7 bases). The germline gives CDR1 SNHLY, CDR2 FYNNEI. Trimming removed 6 bases from V and 0 bases from J, with 16 bases in between. The CDR3 loop spans 16 amino acids. As DNA, the CDR3 is TGTGCCAGCAGAGAGAAGGGGGGGGTGAGCACAGATACGCAGTATTTT. Encoded protein: CASREKGGVSTDTQYF.

The V gene is TRBV6-1, the J gene TRBJ2-7; D unresolved. Germline assignment: CDR1 MNHNS and CDR2 SASEGT. Between the trimmed V and J ends, which lost 1 base and 6 bases, there was a span of 10 bases. There are 13 residues in the CDR3. The chain's CDR3 is CASSEEYWGEQYF. In DNA form, the CDR3 reads TGTGCCAGCAGTGAAGAATATTGGGGCGAGCAGTACTTC.

This clone was seen a handful of times. The gene calls are TRBV2 and TRBJ1-6, with 10 bases lining up with TRBD1. V was pared by 6 bases and J by 7 bases, with 3 bases of the junction left unmatched. Germline V lookup: CDR1 SNHLY, CDR2 FYNNEI. The CDR3 totals 14 residues. CDR3 in amino acids: CASSRTGGNSPLHF. DNA for the CDR3: TGTGCCAGCAGCCGGACAGGGGGAAATTCACCCCTCCACTTT.

V usage is TRBV18 and J usage is TRBJ1-4, with no clear D. Germline lookup yields CDR1 KGHSH and CDR2 LQKENI. This CDR3 comprises 15 residues. Trimming removed 0 bases from V and 4 bases from J, with 9 bases in between. This CDR3 reads CASSPPGPINEKLFF. DNA of the CDR3: TGTGCCAGCTCACCACCGGGCCCGATTAATGAAAAACTGTTTTTT.

The chain is built from TRBV9 and TRBJ1-2; D is undetermined. The V end was cut by 0 bases, the J end by 0 bases, with 6 bases between. This CDR3 spans 14 amino acids. Germline CDR1 is SGDLS and CDR2 is YYNGEE. The CDR3 region is CASSVGRSNYGYTF. CDR3 coding DNA: TGTGCCAGCAGCGTAGGCCGTTCTAACTATGGCTACACCTTC.

The V gene is TRBV12-5, the J gene TRBJ1-1; unclear D gene. Germline CDR1 LGHNT, CDR2 FRNRAP. V was clipped by 3 bases and J by 11 bases, with 4 bases between them. The CDR3 runs to 9 residues. Here the CDR3 DNA reads TGTGCTAGTGGTTTATGGGCTTTCTTT. Its protein is CASGLWAFF.

The V and J genes are TRBV19 and TRBJ1-2; TRBD1 aligns across 7 bases. CDR1 and CDR2 from the germline V gene are LNHDA and SQIVND (reference sequence). This CDR3 region has 16 residues. J was trimmed by 5 bases and V by 7 bases; bases with no gene match: 16. The DNA of the CDR3 is TGTGCCAGTAAAGAGGGGGCCTCACCTGTCCTTTATGGCTACACCTTC. Translation: CASKEGASPVLYGYTF.

This clone occurred once. The CDR3 loop is CARPQDEQYF. The CDR3 DNA follows: TGTGCCAGACCACAGGACGAGCAGTACTTC. V usage is TRBV27 and J usage is TRBJ2-7, with a weak D call TRBD1 (5 bases). The CDR3 is 10 residues long. V lost 9 bases to trimming and J lost 5 bases, with 8 bases between them. The V gene's germline CDR1 is MNHEY and CDR2 SMNVEV (reference sequence).

The chain couples TRBV5-8 to TRBJ1-2; perhaps TRBD1 as D (5 bases). The CDR3 runs 14 residues. CDR1 and CDR2 from the germline V gene are SGHTS and YDEGEE. Trimming removed 1 base at V and 8 bases at J, with 15 bases between. CDR3 DNA: TGTGCCAGCAGCTTGAGGGACCTAGGACGAGGCTACACCTTC. It is translated as CASSLRDLGRGYTF.

This chain uses TRBV10-3 with TRBJ1-5; D uncertain. Germline V gene lookup returns CDR1 ENHRY and CDR2 SYGVKD. The V gene lost 3 bases and the J gene lost 3 bases, with 3 bases spanning the gap. This CDR3 is built from 12 residues. CDR3 nucleotides: TGTGCCATCAGTGAAAACAATCAGCCCCAGCATTTT. This translates into CAISENNQPQHF.

The gene calls are TRBV18 and TRBJ2-2, with 7 bases that match TRBD1. CDR3 length equals 15 residues. Per germline, CDR1 KGHSH and CDR2 LQKENI. Unmatched junction bases numbered 2, after V lost 3 bases and J lost 1 base. CDR3 sequence reads: CASSPRQGNTGELFF. CDR3 in DNA: TGTGCCAGCTCACCGAGACAGGGGAACACCGGGGAGCTGTTTTTT.

This clone occurred a few times. The J gene is TRBJ1-5, the V gene TRBV19; no reliable D call. Germline lookup yields CDR1 LNHDA and CDR2 SQIVND (reference sequence). V dropped 5 bases and J dropped 6 bases, with 17 bases sitting between them. This CDR3 has 15 residues. The CDR3 loop reads CASSEGMRVSQPQHF. The CDR3 DNA reads as TGTGCCAGTAGTGAGGGAATGAGGGTAAGTCAGCCCCAGCATTTT. Looking up the rest from reference TRBV19 and TRBJ1-5 gives the full variable domain: DGGITQSPKYLFRKEGQNVTLSCEQNLNHDAMYWYRQDPGQGLRLIYYSQIVNDFQKGDIAEGYSVSREKKESFPLTVTSAQKNPTAFYLCASSEGMRVSQPQHFGDGTRLSIL.

This chain connects TRBV7-2 to TRBJ2-2, with D perhaps TRBD2 (6 bases). The V gene's germline CDR1 is SGHTA and CDR2 FQGNSA. The CDR3 sequence is 16 residues long. Trimming removed 4 bases from V and 0 bases from J, with 12 bases in between. The CDR3 region is CASSSEGTANTGELFF. For the CDR3, the DNA is TGTGCCAGCAGCTCGGAGGGGACCGCGAACACCGGGGAGCTGTTTTTT.

The chain combines TRBV10-3 with TRBJ2-2; 8 nucleotides align to TRBD2. In germline, CDR1 is ENHRY, CDR2 SYGVKD. After removal of 4 bases from V and 3 bases from J, the junction contained 4 bases not matched to a gene. The CDR3 has 15 residues. This chain's CDR3 is CAISVSGADTGELFF. In DNA, the CDR3 is TGTGCCATCAGTGTTAGCGGGGCGGACACCGGGGAGCTGTTTTTT.

The chain carries TRBV28 and TRBJ1-2; maybe TRBD1 (6 bases). The length of the CDR3 is 12 residues. The V gene lost 8 bases and the J gene lost 8 bases, with 15 bases spanning the gap. CDR1 is MDHEN, CDR2 SYDVKM, per germline. CDR3 region: CASRAGAGGYTF. CDR3 DNA: TGTGCCAGCCGAGCGGGGGCTGGGGGCTACACCTTC.

The chain couples TRBV7-2 to TRBJ1-1; D is perhaps TRBD1 (5 bases). Germline V gene sequence: CDR1 SGHTA, CDR2 FQGNSA. V lost 5 bases to trimming and J lost 1 base, with 14 bases between them. CDR3 size: 15 residues. The CDR3 sequence: CASSPQQGRNTEAFF. The CDR3 DNA reads TGTGCCAGCAGCCCTCAGCAGGGTCGGAACACTGAAGCTTTCTTT.

Here the CDR3 DNA reads TGTGCCAGCAGCACACGGGGGACAGATACGCAGTATTTT. Translated, it gives CASSTRGTDTQYF. V and J are TRBV2 and TRBJ2-3; D is possibly TRBD2 (6 bases). Trimming removed 6 bases at V and 3 bases at J, with 10 bases between. Germline V CDR1 and CDR2: SNHLY, FYNNEI. This CDR3 region has 13 residues. The complete variable domain, with remaining parts taken from reference TRBV2 and TRBJ2-3, reads EPEVTQTPSHQVTQMGQEVILRCVPISNHLYFYWYRQILGQKVEFLVSFYNNEISEKSEIFDDQFSVERPDGSNFTLKIRSTKLEDSAMYFCASSTRGTDTQYFGPGTRLTVL.

CDR3 sequence reads: CASSLSPFRGRRGQPQHF. DNA of the CDR3: TGTGCCAGCAGTTTATCCCCCTTCAGGGGGCGGCGGGGTCAGCCCCAGCATTTT. The chain carries TRBV27 and TRBJ1-5; TRBD1 agrees at 8 bases. The junction had 13 bases not matched to a gene; V was cut back by 0 bases and J by 6 bases. The CDR3 length is 18 residues. Germline values: CDR1 MNHEY, CDR2 SMNVEV (reference sequence).

The rearrangement uses TRBV27 and TRBJ2-7; D call uncertain. This CDR3 has 16 amino acids. V lost 7 bases, J lost 1 base, and 20 bases lay in between. Per the germline V gene, CDR1 is MNHEY and CDR2 is SMNVEV (reference sequence). CDR3 bases: TGTGCCAGCAAAGGAGACTTTGCAGATCCGTCCTACGAGCAGTACTTC. This sequence encodes CASKGDFADPSYEQYF.

The chain is built from TRBV20-1 and TRBJ2-5; D is unresolved. Deletions cut 4 bases from V and 3 bases from J, with 3 bases between. This CDR3 is built from 10 residues. The V gene's germline CDR1 is DFQATT and CDR2 SNEGSKA (reference sequence). In DNA form, the CDR3 reads TGCAGTGCTATTAAAGAGACCCAGTACTTC. This gives the protein CSAIKETQYF.